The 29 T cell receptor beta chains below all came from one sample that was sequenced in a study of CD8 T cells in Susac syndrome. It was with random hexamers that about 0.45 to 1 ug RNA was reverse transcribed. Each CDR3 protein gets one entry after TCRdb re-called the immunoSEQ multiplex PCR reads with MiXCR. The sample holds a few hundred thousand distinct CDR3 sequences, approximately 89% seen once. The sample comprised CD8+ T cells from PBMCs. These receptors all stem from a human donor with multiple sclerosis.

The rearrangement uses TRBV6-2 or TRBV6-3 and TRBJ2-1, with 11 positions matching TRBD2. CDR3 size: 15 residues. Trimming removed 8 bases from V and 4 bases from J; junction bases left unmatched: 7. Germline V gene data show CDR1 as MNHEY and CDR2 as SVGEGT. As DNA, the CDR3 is TGTGCCAGCCAGACTAGCGGGACCCTATACAATGAGCAGTTCTTC. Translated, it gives CASQTSGTLYNEQFF.

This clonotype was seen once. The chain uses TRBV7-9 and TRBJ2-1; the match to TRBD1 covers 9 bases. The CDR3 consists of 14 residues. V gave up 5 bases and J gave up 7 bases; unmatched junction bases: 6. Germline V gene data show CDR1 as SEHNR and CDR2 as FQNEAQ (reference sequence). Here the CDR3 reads CASSPWDRDNEQFF. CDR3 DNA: TGTGCCAGCAGCCCTTGGGACAGGGATAATGAGCAGTTCTTC.

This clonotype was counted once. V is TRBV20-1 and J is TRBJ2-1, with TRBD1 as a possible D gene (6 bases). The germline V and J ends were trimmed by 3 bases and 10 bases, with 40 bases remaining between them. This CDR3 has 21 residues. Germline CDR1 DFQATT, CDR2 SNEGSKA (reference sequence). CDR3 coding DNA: TGCAGTGCTAGTAGGTTCTCCGGACAGCGAGTTAACGTCCCCCTAGGCTTGGAGCAGTTCTTC. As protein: CSASRFSGQRVNVPLGLEQFF.

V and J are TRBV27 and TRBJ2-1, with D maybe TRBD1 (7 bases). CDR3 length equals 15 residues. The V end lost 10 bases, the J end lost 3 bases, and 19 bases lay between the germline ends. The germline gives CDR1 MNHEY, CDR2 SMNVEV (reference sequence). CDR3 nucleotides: TGTGCCACCAGGGGGGACGGGGCCTTCTACAATGAGCAGTTCTTC. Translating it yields CATRGDGAFYNEQFF.

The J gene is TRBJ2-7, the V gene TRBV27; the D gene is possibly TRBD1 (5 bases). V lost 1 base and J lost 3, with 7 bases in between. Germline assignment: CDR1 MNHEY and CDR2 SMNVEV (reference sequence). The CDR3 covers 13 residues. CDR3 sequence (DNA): TGTGCCAGCAGTTTATTAGGGGACTACGAGCAGTACTTC. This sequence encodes CASSLLGDYEQYF.

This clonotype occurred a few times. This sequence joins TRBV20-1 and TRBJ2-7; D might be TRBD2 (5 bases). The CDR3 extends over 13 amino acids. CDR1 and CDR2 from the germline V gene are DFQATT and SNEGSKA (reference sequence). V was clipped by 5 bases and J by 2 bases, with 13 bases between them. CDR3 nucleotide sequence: TGCAGTGCTGCCGGAGGTTCGGCCTACGAGCAGTACTTC. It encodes CSAAGGSAYEQYF.

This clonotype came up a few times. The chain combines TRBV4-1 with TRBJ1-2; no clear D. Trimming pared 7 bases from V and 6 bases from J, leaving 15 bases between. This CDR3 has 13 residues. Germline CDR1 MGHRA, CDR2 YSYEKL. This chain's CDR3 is CASKDRELNGYTF. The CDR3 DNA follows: TGCGCCAGCAAAGATCGAGAACTGAATGGCTACACCTTC.

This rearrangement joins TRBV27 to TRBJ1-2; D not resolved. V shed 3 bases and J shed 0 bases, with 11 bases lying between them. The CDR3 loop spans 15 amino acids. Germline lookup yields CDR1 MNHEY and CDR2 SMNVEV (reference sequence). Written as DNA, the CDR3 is TGTGCCAGCAGTTTTGGGGTCCCTACTAACTATGGCTACACCTTC. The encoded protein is CASSFGVPTNYGYTF.

The CDR3 sequence: CASSYLGQSSLIHNYGYTF. The CDR3 region has the DNA TGTGCCAGCAGTTACCTCGGACAGTCTTCACTGATACATAACTATGGCTACACCTTC. V is TRBV6-5 and J is TRBJ1-2; D is possibly TRBD1 (6 bases). V gave up 2 bases and J gave up 1 base, with 23 bases separating them. This CDR3 is built from 19 residues. Germline lookup yields CDR1 MNHEY and CDR2 SVGAGI.

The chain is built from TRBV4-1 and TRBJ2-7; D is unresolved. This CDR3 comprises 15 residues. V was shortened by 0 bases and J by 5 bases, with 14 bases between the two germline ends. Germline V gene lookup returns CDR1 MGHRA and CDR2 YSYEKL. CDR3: CASSQEYPPLHEQYF. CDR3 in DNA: TGCGCCAGCAGCCAAGAGTACCCTCCACTCCACGAGCAGTACTTC.

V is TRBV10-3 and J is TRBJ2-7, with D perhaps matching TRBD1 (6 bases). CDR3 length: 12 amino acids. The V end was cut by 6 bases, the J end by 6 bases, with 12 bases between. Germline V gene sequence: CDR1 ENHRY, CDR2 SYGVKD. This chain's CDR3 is CAISPTGTEQYF. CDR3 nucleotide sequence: TGTGCCATCAGCCCGACAGGCACCGAGCAGTACTTC.

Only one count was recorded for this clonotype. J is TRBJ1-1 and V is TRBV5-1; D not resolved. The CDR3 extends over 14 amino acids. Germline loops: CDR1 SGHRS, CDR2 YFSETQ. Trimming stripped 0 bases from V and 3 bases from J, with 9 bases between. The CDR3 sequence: CASSLARPYTEAFF. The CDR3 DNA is TGCGCCAGCAGCTTGGCCCGGCCGTACACTGAAGCTTTCTTT. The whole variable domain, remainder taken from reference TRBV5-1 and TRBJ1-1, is KAGVTQTPRYLIKTRGQQVTLSCSPISGHRSVSWYQQTPGQGLQFLFEYFSETQRNKGNFPGRFSGRQFSNSRSEMNVSTLELGDSALYLCASSLARPYTEAFFGQGTRLTVV.

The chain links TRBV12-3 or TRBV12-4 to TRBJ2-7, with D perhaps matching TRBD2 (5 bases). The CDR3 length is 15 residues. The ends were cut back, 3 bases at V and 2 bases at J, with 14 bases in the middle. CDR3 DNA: TGTGCCAGCAGTTTCCAGGACTTCATCCCCTACGAGCAGTACTTC. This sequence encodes CASSFQDFIPYEQYF.

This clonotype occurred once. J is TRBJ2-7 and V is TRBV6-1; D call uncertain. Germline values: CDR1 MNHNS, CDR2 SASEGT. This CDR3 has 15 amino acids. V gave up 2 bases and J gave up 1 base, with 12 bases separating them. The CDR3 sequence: CASSEYGRSSYEQYF. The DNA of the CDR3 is TGTGCCAGCAGTGAATACGGTCGCAGTTCCTACGAGCAGTACTTC.

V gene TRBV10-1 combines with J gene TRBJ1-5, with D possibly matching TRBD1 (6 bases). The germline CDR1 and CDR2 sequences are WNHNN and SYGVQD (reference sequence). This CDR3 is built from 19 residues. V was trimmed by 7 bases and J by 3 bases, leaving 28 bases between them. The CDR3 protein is CASKGGLEGDIKYNQPQHF. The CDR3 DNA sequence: TGCGCCAGCAAGGGGGGGTTAGAGGGAGATATCAAGTACAATCAGCCCCAGCATTTT.

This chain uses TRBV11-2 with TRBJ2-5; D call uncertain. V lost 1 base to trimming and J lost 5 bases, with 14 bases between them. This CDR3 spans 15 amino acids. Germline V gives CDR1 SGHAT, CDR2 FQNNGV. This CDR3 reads CASSLAPGSRETQYF. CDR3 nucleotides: TGTGCCAGCAGCTTAGCACCTGGGTCAAGGGAGACCCAGTACTTC.

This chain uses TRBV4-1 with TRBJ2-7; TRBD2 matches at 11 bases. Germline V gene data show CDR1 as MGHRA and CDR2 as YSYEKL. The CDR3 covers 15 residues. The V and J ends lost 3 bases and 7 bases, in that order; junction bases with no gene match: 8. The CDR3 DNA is TGCGCCAGCAGCCACCCCGGACTAGCGGGTTGGGAGCAGTACTTC. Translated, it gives CASSHPGLAGWEQYF.

The DNA of the CDR3 is TGCAGCGTTGAAGACCACCCCGCCGGGAGAGATACGCAGTATTTT. Amino acids: CSVEDHPAGRDTQYF. The gene calls are TRBV29-1 and TRBJ2-3, with D perhaps TRBD2 (6 bases). Germline CDR1 is SQVTM and CDR2 is ANQGSEA. V was pared by 0 bases and J by 5 bases, with 15 bases between. The CDR3 contains 15 residues.

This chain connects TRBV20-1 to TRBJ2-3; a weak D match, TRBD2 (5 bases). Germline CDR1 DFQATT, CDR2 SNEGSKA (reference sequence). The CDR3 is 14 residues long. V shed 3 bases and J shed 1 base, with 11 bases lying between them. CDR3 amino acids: CSARDGIRTDTQYF. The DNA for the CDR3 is TGCAGTGCTAGGGACGGGATACGCACAGATACGCAGTATTTT.

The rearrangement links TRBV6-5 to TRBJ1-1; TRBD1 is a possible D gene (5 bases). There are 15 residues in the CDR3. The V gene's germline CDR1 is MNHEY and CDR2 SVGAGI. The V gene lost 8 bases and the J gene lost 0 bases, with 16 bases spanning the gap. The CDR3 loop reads CASLGGREMNTEAFF. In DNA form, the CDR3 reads TGTGCCAGCCTCGGCGGCAGGGAGATGAACACTGAAGCTTTCTTT.

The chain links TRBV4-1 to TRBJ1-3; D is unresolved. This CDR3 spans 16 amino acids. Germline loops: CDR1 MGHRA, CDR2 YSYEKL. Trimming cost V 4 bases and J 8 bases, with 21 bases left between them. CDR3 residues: CASSRQDLGGVDTIYF. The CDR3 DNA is TGCGCCAGCAGCCGCCAAGATCTGGGAGGCGTTGACACCATATATTTT.

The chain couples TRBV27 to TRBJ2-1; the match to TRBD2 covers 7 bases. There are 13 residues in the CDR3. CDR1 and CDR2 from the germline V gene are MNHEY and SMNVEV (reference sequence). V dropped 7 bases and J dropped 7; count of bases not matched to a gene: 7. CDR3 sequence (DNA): TGTGCCAGCACCCCAAGCGGGATTAATGAGCAGTTCTTC. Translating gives CASTPSGINEQFF.

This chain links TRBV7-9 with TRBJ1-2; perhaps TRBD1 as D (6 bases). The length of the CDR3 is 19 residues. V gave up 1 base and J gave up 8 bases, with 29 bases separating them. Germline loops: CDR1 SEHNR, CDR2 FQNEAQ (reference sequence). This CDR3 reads CASSLGTALVMGGSSGYTF. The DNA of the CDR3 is TGTGCCAGCAGCTTAGGGACAGCCTTAGTCATGGGGGGATCGAGCGGCTACACCTTC.

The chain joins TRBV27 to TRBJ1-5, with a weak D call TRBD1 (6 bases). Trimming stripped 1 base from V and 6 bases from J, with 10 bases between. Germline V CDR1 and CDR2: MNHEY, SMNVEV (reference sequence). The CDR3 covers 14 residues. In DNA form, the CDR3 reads TGTGCCAGCAGTTTATTAGGCAGGGGTCAGCCCCAGCATTTT. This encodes CASSLLGRGQPQHF.

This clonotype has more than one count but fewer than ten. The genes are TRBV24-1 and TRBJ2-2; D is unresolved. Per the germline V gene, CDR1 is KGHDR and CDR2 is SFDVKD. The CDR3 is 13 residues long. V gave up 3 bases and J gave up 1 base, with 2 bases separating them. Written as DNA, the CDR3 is TGTGCCACCAGTGATCGGAACACCGGGGAGCTGTTTTTT. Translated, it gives CATSDRNTGELFF.

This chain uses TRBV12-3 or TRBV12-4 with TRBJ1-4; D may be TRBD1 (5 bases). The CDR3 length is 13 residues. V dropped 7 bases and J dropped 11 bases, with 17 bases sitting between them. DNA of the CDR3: TGTGCCAGCACCCCCGACGGGACGGGCAAACTGTTTTTT. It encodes CASTPDGTGKLFF.

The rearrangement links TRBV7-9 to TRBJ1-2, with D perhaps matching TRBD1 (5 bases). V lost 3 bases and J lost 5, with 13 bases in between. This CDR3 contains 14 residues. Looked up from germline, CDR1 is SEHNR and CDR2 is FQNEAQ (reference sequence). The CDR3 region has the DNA TGTGCCAGCAGCTTCTCCGACAGACCGTATGGCTACACCTTC. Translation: CASSFSDRPYGYTF.

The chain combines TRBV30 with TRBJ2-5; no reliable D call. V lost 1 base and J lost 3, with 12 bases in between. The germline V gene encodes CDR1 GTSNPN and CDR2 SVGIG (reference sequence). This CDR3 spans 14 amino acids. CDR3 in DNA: TGTGCCTGGAGTGGCTCACCAAACGAAGAGACCCAGTACTTC. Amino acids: CAWSGSPNEETQYF. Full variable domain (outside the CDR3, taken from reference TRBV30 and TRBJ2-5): SQTIHQWPATLVQPVGSPLSLECTVEGTSNPNLYWYRQAAGRGLQLLFYSVGIGQISSEVPQNLSASRPQDRQFILSSKKLLLSDSGFYLCAWSGSPNEETQYFGPGTRLLVL.

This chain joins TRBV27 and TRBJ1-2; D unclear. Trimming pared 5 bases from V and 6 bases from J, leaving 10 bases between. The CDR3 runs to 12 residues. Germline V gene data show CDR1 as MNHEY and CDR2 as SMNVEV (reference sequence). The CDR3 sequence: CASSATGNGYTF. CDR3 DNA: TGTGCCAGCAGTGCGACTGGTAATGGCTACACCTTC.